One sample yielded the 30 T cell receptor beta chains listed below, sequenced in a study of OX40 agonist ivuxolimab in advanced cancers. The protocol was immunoSEQ multiplex PCR, while the TCRdb copy is restricted to in-frame clones and leaves out a portion. The sample consists of 40,000 to 50,000 clones, around 88% of them appearing once. The input for sequencing was CD4+ or CD8+ T cells sorted from blood, taken in a trial of the OX40 agonist ivuxolimab. Receptors originate from an adult with an advanced solid tumor such as melanoma, head and neck, liver or kidney cancer.

CDR3 DNA sequence: TGCGCCAGCAGCCAAGATAGTATTCCAGGGAGCGGGGAGCTGTTTTTT. Its protein product is CASSQDSIPGSGELFF. J is TRBJ2-2 and V is TRBV4-3, with D perhaps matching TRBD1 or TRBD2 (5 bases each). The CDR3 totals 16 residues. Trimming removed 0 bases at V and 7 bases at J, with 15 bases between. Germline CDR1 LGHNA, CDR2 YSLEER.

The V and J genes are TRBV4-1 and TRBJ2-2; no firm D call. Trimming shortened V by 4 bases and J by 7 bases, and 7 bases separated the two germline ends. The CDR3 loop spans 12 amino acids. The germline V gene encodes CDR1 MGHRA and CDR2 YSYEKL. For the CDR3, the DNA is TGCGCCAGCAGCCCCCTGGGCGGGGAGCTGTTTTTT. As protein: CASSPLGGELFF.

Note on this clone: Relative to the germline gene, one junction end is altered; a read error may explain this. This sequence joins TRBV7-9 and TRBJ1-3; D is unclear. This CDR3 is built from 16 residues. In germline, CDR1 is SEHNR, CDR2 FQNEAQ (reference sequence). The chain's CDR3 is CASSLADRNLGYTIYF. CDR3 DNA: TGTGCCAGCAGCTTAGCCGATAGAAATCTTGGATACACCATATATTTT.

On this clone itself: The sample holds other DNA sequences that translate to the same CDR3. The chain carries TRBV5-1 and TRBJ2-7; maybe TRBD2 (6 bases). The length of the CDR3 is 11 residues. Deletions cut 4 bases from V and 4 bases from J, with 6 bases between. Looked up from germline, CDR1 is SGHRS and CDR2 is YFSETQ. The CDR3, as DNA: TGCGCCAGCAGCGGAGGGTACGAGCAGTACTTC. Its translation is CASSGGYEQYF.

Concerning this clone: Germline and junction disagree at one end, which may indicate a read error. This chain joins TRBV7-7 and TRBJ2-3; 9 bases fit TRBD1. Germline V lookup: CDR1 SSHAT, CDR2 FNYEAQ (reference sequence). The CDR3 covers 15 residues. The chain's CDR3 is CASSPGQGSTDTQYF. The CDR3 nucleotides are TGTGCTAGCAGTCCCGGACAGGGGAGCACAGATACGCAGTATTTT.

This clone was picked up one time. The rearrangement links TRBV6-6 to TRBJ2-3, with 8 positions matching TRBD2. Unmatched junction bases numbered 9, after V lost 6 bases and J lost 1 base. The germline V gene encodes CDR1 MNHNY and CDR2 SVGAGI (reference sequence). The CDR3 sequence is 16 residues long. CDR3 amino acids: CASSRTRGGRTDTQYF. The CDR3, as DNA: TGTGCCAGCAGCAGAACTCGGGGGGGGCGCACAGATACGCAGTATTTT.

J is TRBJ1-5 and V is TRBV9, with D perhaps matching TRBD1 (5 bases). Per germline, CDR1 SGDLS and CDR2 YYNGEE. V dropped 0 bases and J dropped 6 bases, with 7 bases sitting between them. The CDR3 loop spans 13 amino acids. This CDR3 is CASSVDGGQPQHF. CDR3 nucleotides: TGTGCCAGCAGCGTAGATGGGGGTCAGCCCCAGCATTTT.

CDR3 coding DNA: TGTGCCAGCTCACTGGACAGGGGGAAAGAGACCCAGTACTTC. Its translation: CASSLDRGKETQYF. The rearrangement uses TRBV18 and TRBJ2-5; 10 nucleotides align to TRBD1. The J segment lost 3 bases and the V segment lost 4 bases, leaving 2 bases of the junction unmatched. The CDR3 runs to 14 residues. Germline lookup yields CDR1 KGHSH and CDR2 LQKENI.

The chain links TRBV5-4 to TRBJ2-7; 11 positions match TRBD2. This CDR3 region has 17 residues. Germline V gives CDR1 SGHNT, CDR2 YYREEE (reference sequence). Trimming took 1 base from V and 5 from J; bases not matched to a gene: 11. The DNA for the CDR3 is TGTGCCAGCAGCTTGCTACTAGCGGGGGCCGCAATCAACGAGCAGTACTTC. Translating gives CASSLLLAGAAINEQYF.

V gene TRBV29-1 combines with J gene TRBJ2-7, with 7 bases lining up with TRBD1. V shed 7 bases and J 6 bases; nucleotides not matched to a gene: 12. This CDR3 has 13 residues. In germline, CDR1 is SQVTM, CDR2 ANQGSEA. The CDR3 sequence: CSARTGTDFEQYF. Written as DNA, the CDR3 is TGCAGCGCCCGGACCGGGACAGACTTCGAGCAGTACTTC.

The chain combines TRBV4-1 with TRBJ2-3; 7 bases line up with TRBD2. CDR1 is MGHRA and CDR2 is YSYEKL in the germline V gene. This CDR3 has 15 residues. V gave up 4 bases and J gave up 4 bases; unmatched junction bases: 8. CDR3 DNA sequence: TGCGCCAGCAGCCCCCAAGCGGGAAGGGCAGATACGCAGTATTTT. Its protein is CASSPQAGRADTQYF.

The rearrangement joins TRBV7-8 to TRBJ2-3; D is perhaps TRBD1 (8 bases). Trimming took off 1 base at V and 6 bases at J, with 17 bases between the two ends. This CDR3 comprises 16 residues. Germline CDR1 SGHVS, CDR2 FQNEAQ. CDR3 sequence: CASSLVKGGDRDTQYF. The CDR3 DNA sequence: TGTGCCAGCAGCTTAGTCAAGGGAGGGGACAGGGATACGCAGTATTTT.

The chain joins TRBV7-8 to TRBJ1-4, with TRBD1 as a possible D gene (6 bases). The CDR3 extends over 17 amino acids. CDR1 and CDR2 (germline): SGHVS, FQNEAQ. Trimming took off 5 bases at V and 13 bases at J, with 29 bases between the two ends. The CDR3 here is CASSPSTGHRVGEGLFF. CDR3 sequence (DNA): TGTGCCAGCAGCCCCTCTACGGGACACCGAGTCGGAGAAGGACTGTTTTTT.

The chain joins TRBV7-9 to TRBJ2-7; unclear D gene. This CDR3 has 13 residues. Looked up from germline, CDR1 is SEHNR and CDR2 is FQNEAQ (reference sequence). V lost 0 bases, J lost 5 bases, and 8 bases lay in between. The CDR3, as DNA: TGTGCCAGCAGCTTAGCGGGATGGGACGAGCAGTACTTC. The encoded protein is CASSLAGWDEQYF. Complete variable domain (other parts from reference TRBV7-9 and TRBJ2-7): DTGVSQNPRHKITKRGQNVTFRCDPISEHNRLYWYRQTLGQGPEFLTYFQNEAQLEKSRLLSDRFSAERPKGSFSTLEIQRTEQGDSAMYLCASSLAGWDEQYFGPGTRLTVT.

V gene TRBV15 combines with J gene TRBJ1-2; D might be TRBD1 (5 bases). The CDR3 consists of 13 residues. Germline CDR1 reads LNHNV; CDR2 reads YYDKDF (reference sequence). Trimming removed 5 bases at V and 5 bases at J, with 12 bases between. CDR3 amino acids: CATSGMGLYGYTF. The CDR3 nucleotides read TGTGCCACCAGCGGAATGGGACTTTATGGCTACACCTTC.

The genes are TRBV15 and TRBJ2-7, with D possibly matching TRBD1 (5 bases). The CDR3 is made up of 16 amino acids. Germline CDR1 LNHNV, CDR2 YYDKDF (reference sequence). Trimming left V 0 bases short and J 0 bases short, with 12 bases between. CDR3 sequence reads: CATSRDLVGHSYEQYF. The CDR3 coding sequence is TGTGCCACCAGCAGAGATCTGGTAGGACACTCCTACGAGCAGTACTTC.

The V gene is TRBV2, the J gene TRBJ2-7, with D perhaps TRBD2 (6 bases). V lost 6 bases and J lost 7, with 16 bases in between. Germline assignment: CDR1 SNHLY and CDR2 FYNNEI. The CDR3 is made up of 13 amino acids. Here the CDR3 reads CASSLNLAREQYF. CDR3 in DNA: TGTGCCAGCAGCTTAAACCTAGCGCGGGAGCAGTACTTC.

The chain recombines TRBV27 with TRBJ2-5; D gene unclear. The CDR3 covers 14 residues. The germline V gene has CDR1 MNHEY and CDR2 SMNVEV (reference sequence). V was shortened by 6 bases and J by 2 bases, with 13 bases between the two germline ends. DNA for the CDR3: TGTGCCAGCAGCCGAACAGACGAACAAGAGACCCAGTACTTC. This sequence encodes CASSRTDEQETQYF.

The chain links TRBV5-5 to TRBJ2-7; D possibly corresponds to TRBD2 (5 bases). The CDR3 has 16 residues. The V end was cut by 4 bases, the J end by 0 bases, with 17 bases between. Germline V gene data show CDR1 as SGHKS and CDR2 as YYEKEE (reference sequence). CDR3 nucleotide sequence: TGTGCCAGCAGCCTACTACTAAGCGGAGGCTCCTACGAGCAGTACTTC. Its protein product is CASSLLLSGGSYEQYF.

The V gene is TRBV13, the J gene TRBJ2-5; D possibly corresponds to TRBD1 (6 bases). Germline loops: CDR1 PRHDT, CDR2 FYEKMQ (reference sequence). V lost 4 bases and J lost 4, with 10 bases in between. This CDR3 comprises 13 residues. The CDR3: CASSSGQTETQYF. CDR3 coding DNA: TGTGCCAGCAGCTCTGGACAGACAGAGACCCAGTACTTC.

The rearrangement uses TRBV23-1 and TRBJ2-1, with 8 bases aligning to TRBD1. TRBV23-1 falls under the ORF class, with uncertain function. J lost 5 bases, V lost 5 bases, and 20 bases had no gene match. This CDR3 has 19 amino acids. The CDR3 DNA is TGCGCCAGCAGTTTACAGGGGGTGGCCCGGCGGGCCCCTGACAATGAGCAGTTCTTC. This translates into CASSLQGVARRAPDNEQFF.

CDR3 coding DNA: TGTGCCAGCAGCGCGGGGACAGGGGACCCACCTAATGAAAAACTGTTTTTT. This translates into CASSAGTGDPPNEKLFF. V gene TRBV9 combines with J gene TRBJ1-4, with TRBD1 matching 10 bases. From germline, CDR1 is SGDLS and CDR2 YYNGEE. V shed 3 bases, J shed 3 bases, and the junction held 8 bases outside the gene matches. CDR3 length equals 17 residues.

J is TRBJ2-7 and V is TRBV30, with 10 bases aligning to TRBD1. CDR1 is GTSNPN and CDR2 is SVGIG in the germline V gene (reference sequence). The CDR3 covers 13 residues. The V segment lost 6 bases and the J segment 4 bases; nucleotides outside the gene matches: 6. CDR3 residues: CACWTGGAYEQYF. As DNA, the CDR3 is TGTGCCTGTTGGACAGGGGGAGCATACGAGCAGTACTTC.

V and J are TRBV10-3 and TRBJ2-2; D remains ambiguous. Per the germline V gene, CDR1 is ENHRY and CDR2 is SYGVKD. V was cut by 1 base and J by 6 bases, with 9 bases left in between. This CDR3 has 14 amino acids. The chain's CDR3 is CAISELVVAGELFF. For the CDR3, the DNA is TGTGCCATCAGTGAGTTGGTAGTTGCCGGGGAGCTGTTTTTT.

V gene TRBV11-2 combines with J gene TRBJ2-3; D is uncertain. The CDR3 covers 13 residues. From germline, CDR1 is SGHAT and CDR2 FQNNGV. Trimming removed 1 base at V and 5 bases at J, with 7 bases between. As DNA, the CDR3 is TGTGCCAGCAGCTTAGGGGCGTTAGATACGCAGTATTTT. Translating gives CASSLGALDTQYF. The variable domain in full, completed from reference TRBV11-2 and TRBJ2-3, reads EAGVAQSPRYKIIEKRQSVAFWCNPISGHATLYWYQQILGQGPKLLIQFQNNGVVDDSQLPKDRFSAERLKGVDSTLKIQPAKLEDSAVYLCASSLGALDTQYFGPGTRLTVL.

This clone has just a few counts. The genes are TRBV7-9 and TRBJ1-4; 8 bases are shared with TRBD1. Per the germline V gene, CDR1 is SEHNR and CDR2 is FQNEAQ (reference sequence). The CDR3 has 14 amino acids. The junction had 2 bases not matched to a gene; V was cut back by 5 bases and J by 3 bases. The CDR3 loop is CASSPDRANEKLFF. The CDR3, as DNA: TGTGCCAGCAGCCCGGACAGGGCTAATGAAAAACTGTTTTTT.

The chain recombines TRBV28 with TRBJ2-7; D gene ambiguous. This CDR3 region has 14 residues. Germline V gene data show CDR1 as MDHEN and CDR2 as SYDVKM. V shed 8 bases and J shed 9 bases, with 23 bases lying between them. CDR3 DNA: TGTGCCAGCGCCCTCCAAATCGAAGTTTCGGGGCAGTACTTC. Protein product: CASALQIEVSGQYF.

The chain has TRBV27 and TRBJ2-1; D possibly corresponds to TRBD2 (5 bases). Trimming cost V 1 base and J 0 bases, with 10 bases left between them. Per germline, CDR1 MNHEY and CDR2 SMNVEV (reference sequence). The CDR3 spans 16 residues. The CDR3 DNA is TGTGCCAGCAGTTTATTCAGCGGAAGCTCCTACAATGAGCAGTTCTTC. It encodes CASSLFSGSSYNEQFF.

As concerns this clone: Other DNA sequences in the sample encode the same CDR3. The J gene is TRBJ2-5, the V gene TRBV4-1; perhaps TRBD2 as D (7 bases). Germline V lookup: CDR1 MGHRA, CDR2 YSYEKL. CDR3 size: 15 residues. V was trimmed by 1 base and J by 5 bases, leaving 14 bases between them. The chain's CDR3 is CASSQGGGGRETQYF. In nucleotides, the CDR3 is TGCGCCAGCAGCCAAGGAGGGGGGGGCCGGGAGACCCAGTACTTC.

This chain uses TRBV29-1 with TRBJ2-5, with a tentative D call TRBD2 (5 bases). The germline V and J ends were trimmed by 8 bases and 4 bases, with 14 bases remaining between them. This CDR3 comprises 12 residues. Germline V gene data show CDR1 as SQVTM and CDR2 as ANQGSEA. DNA for the CDR3: TGCAGCCCCGTCTCCGAGGGAGAGACCCAGTACTTC. Its translation: CSPVSEGETQYF.